The clone carrying this TCR beta chain was detected many times. A second PCR of about 6 to 12 cycles used a sample-barcoded 5' primer and a J-beta primer mix. TCRdb itself ran the 5' RACE reads through MiXCR, one entry per CDR3 protein. The table shows around 1.7 million distinct CDR3 sequences, with roughly 28% occurring only once. The sample belongs to a study of blood T cells in healthy people across ages. The germline V gene encodes CDR1 MDHEN and CDR2 SYDVKM. V trimming: 7 bases; J trimming: 7 bases; junction bases outside the gene matches: 6. This CDR3 spans 14 amino acids. This sequence was found in a woman aged 25 to 45 in good health. Sequenced input: blood. This rearrangement joins TRBV28 to TRBJ2-1; 11 bases match TRBD2. The CDR3 nucleotides are TGTGCCAGCACCTCGACTAGCGGGAATAATGAGCAGTTCTTC. Amino acids: CASTSTSGNNEQFF.